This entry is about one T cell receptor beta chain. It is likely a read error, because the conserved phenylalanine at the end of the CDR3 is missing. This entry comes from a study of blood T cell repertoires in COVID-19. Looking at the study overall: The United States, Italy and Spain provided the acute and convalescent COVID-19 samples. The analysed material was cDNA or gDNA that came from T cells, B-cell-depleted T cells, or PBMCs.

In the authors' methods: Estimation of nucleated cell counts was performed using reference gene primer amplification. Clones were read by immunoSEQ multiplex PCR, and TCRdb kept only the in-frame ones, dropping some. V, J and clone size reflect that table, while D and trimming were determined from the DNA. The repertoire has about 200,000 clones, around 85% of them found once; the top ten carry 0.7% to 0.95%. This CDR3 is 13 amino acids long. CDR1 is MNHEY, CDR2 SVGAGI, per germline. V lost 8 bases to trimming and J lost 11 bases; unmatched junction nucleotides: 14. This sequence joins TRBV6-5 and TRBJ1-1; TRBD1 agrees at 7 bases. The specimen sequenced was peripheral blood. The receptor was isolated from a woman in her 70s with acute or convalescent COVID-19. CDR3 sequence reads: CASSDRAAIGAFL. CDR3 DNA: TGTGCCAGCTCCGACAGGGCCGCAATCGGGGCTTTCCTT.